Below are 9 T cell receptor beta chains sequenced from a single sample in a study of cytomegalovirus exposure and HLA in healthy donors. Amplification used 60 Vbeta primers and 13 Jbeta primers. Repertoires were generated with immunoSEQ multiplex PCR, while TCRdb's copy carries only in-frame clones and drops some. The data contain about 120,000 clones, 7% to 9.5% of them seen just once; the ten biggest clones take up around 5.8%. The sequenced sample consisted of PBMCs. These receptor sequences come from a middle-aged woman in good health and CMV-seropositive.

The V and J genes are TRBV11-2 and TRBJ2-7, with D tentatively TRBD1 (5 bases). This CDR3 region has 15 residues. The ends were cut back, 2 bases at V and 7 bases at J, with 18 bases in the middle. Looked up from germline, CDR1 is SGHAT and CDR2 is FQNNGV. The CDR3 coding sequence is TGTGCCAGCAGCTTATCGTGGCAGGGTAGGGGAGAGCAGTACTTC. This gives the protein CASSLSWQGRGEQYF.

This clone was counted only a few times. The V call is TRBV7-9, the J call TRBJ1-1; D is perhaps TRBD1 (6 bases). The V end lost 1 base, the J end lost 1 base, and 7 bases lay between the germline ends. CDR3 length: 14 residues. From germline, CDR1 is SEHNR and CDR2 FQNEAQ (reference sequence). CDR3 in DNA: TGTGCCAGCAGCTTAGGGGGGCGGAACACTGAAGCTTTCTTT. Its protein is CASSLGGRNTEAFF.

This chain links TRBV7-8 with TRBJ1-1; weak D call: TRBD1 (5 bases). Trimming took off 5 bases at V and 6 bases at J, with 10 bases between the two ends. Germline CDR1 SGHVS, CDR2 FQNEAQ. The CDR3 spans 12 residues. CDR3 DNA sequence: TGTGCCAGCAGCCCAGGGCAGGCTGAAGCTTTCTTT. Residues: CASSPGQAEAFF.

This clone was detected a few times. The rearrangement joins TRBV2 to TRBJ2-1; TRBD2 might be the D (6 bases). CDR1 and CDR2 (germline): SNHLY, FYNNEI. CDR3 length: 14 amino acids. With 9 bases removed from V and 0 bases from J, the gap between germline ends came to 12 bases. The CDR3 DNA follows: TGTGCCAGTACAAGGACTACCTCCTACAATGAGCAGTTCTTC. Protein: CASTRTTSYNEQFF.

This clone came up a few times. The chain uses TRBV19 and TRBJ1-5, with no clear D. CDR1 is LNHDA, CDR2 SQIVND, per germline (reference sequence). CDR3 length equals 13 residues. V lost 5 bases, J lost 7 bases, and 12 bases lay in between. The CDR3 reads CASSGSREQPQHF. The DNA for the CDR3 is TGTGCCAGTAGTGGTTCTAGAGAGCAGCCCCAGCATTTT. The full variable domain, with the rest looked up from reference TRBV19 and TRBJ1-5, is DGGITQSPKYLFRKEGQNVTLSCEQNLNHDAMYWYRQDPGQGLRLIYYSQIVNDFQKGDIAEGYSVSREKKESFPLTVTSAQKNPTAFYLCASSGSREQPQHFGDGTRLSIL.

The sample holds a few counts of this clone. V and J are TRBV7-9 and TRBJ2-7, with D perhaps matching TRBD1 (5 bases). V was pared by 2 bases and J by 5 bases, with 13 bases between. This CDR3 is built from 14 residues. Germline V lookup: CDR1 SEHNR, CDR2 FQNEAQ (reference sequence). The CDR3 DNA reads TGTGCCAGCAGCTTATCGACCAGGGTCGACGAGCAGTACTTC. This codes for CASSLSTRVDEQYF.

In its sample, this clone was seen a few times. The V and J genes are TRBV6-5 and TRBJ2-1; the D is unclear. This CDR3 spans 12 amino acids. V lost 8 bases and J lost 0, with 5 bases in between. Germline values: CDR1 MNHEY, CDR2 SVGAGI. CDR3 DNA sequence: TGTGCCAGCTCCCGCTCCTACAATGAGCAGTTCTTC. Its translation is CASSRSYNEQFF.

The J gene is TRBJ2-1, the V gene TRBV7-9; the D gene is possibly TRBD2 (6 bases). Looked up from germline, CDR1 is SEHNR and CDR2 is FQNEAQ (reference sequence). V lost 2 bases and J 5 bases, leaving 19 bases between the germline ends. The CDR3 has 17 residues. CDR3 protein: CASSLINVRGWDNEQFF. The CDR3 bases are TGTGCCAGCAGCTTAATAAACGTCCGGGGGTGGGACAATGAGCAGTTCTTC.

V gene TRBV9 combines with J gene TRBJ2-2, with 7 bases lining up with TRBD1. CDR1 is SGDLS, CDR2 YYNGEE, per germline. This CDR3 has 14 residues. Trimming at V came to 2 bases and at J to 5 bases, leaving 3 bases not matched to a gene. CDR3 amino acids: CASSVTGMTGELFF. The CDR3 DNA follows: TGTGCCAGCAGCGTGACAGGGATGACCGGGGAGCTGTTTTTT.